Sequencing of this T cell receptor (beta chain) was carried out in a study of T cells in women clearing cervical HPV infection. Repertoires were generated with immunoSEQ multiplex PCR, while TCRdb's copy carries only in-frame clones and drops some. In total, the table holds 25,000 to 35,000 clones. The TCR sequence derives from a woman aged 18-70 years with a cervical HPV16 infection that either progressed to CIN3+ or cleared (not recorded which). Sequenced: blood buffy coat.

The CDR3 reads CASSSTMAQPQHF. The DNA read from the CDR3 is TGTGCCAGCAGTTCCACGATGGCTCAGCCC. The chain couples TRBV2 to TRBJ1-5; D ambiguous. The missing CDR3 end, 3 residues past where the read stops, is filled in from the germline J gene. The V gene lost 5 bases and the J gene lost 6 bases, with 11 bases spanning the gap. CDR1 SNHLY and CDR2 FYNNEI come from the germline V gene. The CDR3 consists of 13 residues.